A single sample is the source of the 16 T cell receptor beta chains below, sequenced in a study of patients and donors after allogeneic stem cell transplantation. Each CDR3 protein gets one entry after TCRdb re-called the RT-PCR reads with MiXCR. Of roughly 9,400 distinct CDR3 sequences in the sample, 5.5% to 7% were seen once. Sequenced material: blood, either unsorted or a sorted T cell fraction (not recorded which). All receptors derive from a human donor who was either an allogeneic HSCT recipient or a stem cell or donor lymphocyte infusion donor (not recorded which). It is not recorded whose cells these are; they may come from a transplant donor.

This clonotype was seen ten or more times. This CDR3 is CSARVGAAPNIQYF. The DNA for the CDR3 is TGCAGTGCTAGAGTCGGAGCGGCACCAAACATTCAGTACTTC. V is TRBV20-1 and J is TRBJ2-4, with D perhaps TRBD2 (5 bases). Germline V gene data show CDR1 as DFQATT and CDR2 as SNEGSKA (reference sequence). Deletions cut 1 base from V and 6 bases from J, with 13 bases between. The CDR3 is made up of 14 amino acids.

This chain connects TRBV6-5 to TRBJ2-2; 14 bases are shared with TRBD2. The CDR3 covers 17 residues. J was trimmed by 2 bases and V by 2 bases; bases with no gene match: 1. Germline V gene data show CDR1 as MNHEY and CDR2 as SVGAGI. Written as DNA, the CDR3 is TGTGCCAGCAGTTACGGGACTAGCGGGAGAAACACCGGGGAGCTGTTTTTT. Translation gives CASSYGTSGRNTGELFF.

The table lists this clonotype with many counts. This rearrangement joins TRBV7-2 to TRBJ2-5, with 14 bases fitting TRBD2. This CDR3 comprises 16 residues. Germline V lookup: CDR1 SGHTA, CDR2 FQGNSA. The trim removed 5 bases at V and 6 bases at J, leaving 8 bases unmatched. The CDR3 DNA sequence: TGTGCCAGCAGCCGTGGGACTAGCGGGAGTATAAAGACCCAGTACTTC. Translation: CASSRGTSGSIKTQYF.

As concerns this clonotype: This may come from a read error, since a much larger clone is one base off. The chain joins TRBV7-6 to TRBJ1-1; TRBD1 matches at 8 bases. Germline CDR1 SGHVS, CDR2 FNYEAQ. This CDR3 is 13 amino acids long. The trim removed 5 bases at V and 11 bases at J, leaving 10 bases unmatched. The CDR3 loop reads CASSTRTGSDAFF. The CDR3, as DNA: TGTGCCAGCAGCACCAGGACAGGGAGCGACGCTTTCTTT.

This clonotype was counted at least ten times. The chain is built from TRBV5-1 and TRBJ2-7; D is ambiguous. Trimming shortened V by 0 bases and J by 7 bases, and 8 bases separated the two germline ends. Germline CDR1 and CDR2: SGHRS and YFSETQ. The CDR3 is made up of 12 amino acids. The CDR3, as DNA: TGCGCCAGCAGCTTGGATTTGCTGGAGCAGTACTTC. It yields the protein CASSLDLLEQYF.

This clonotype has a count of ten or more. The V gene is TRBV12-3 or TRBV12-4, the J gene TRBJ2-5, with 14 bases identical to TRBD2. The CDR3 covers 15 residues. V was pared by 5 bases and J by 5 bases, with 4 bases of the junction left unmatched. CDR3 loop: CASSGTSGSMETQYF. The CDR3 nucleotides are TGTGCCAGCAGTGGGACTAGCGGGAGCATGGAGACCCAGTACTTC.

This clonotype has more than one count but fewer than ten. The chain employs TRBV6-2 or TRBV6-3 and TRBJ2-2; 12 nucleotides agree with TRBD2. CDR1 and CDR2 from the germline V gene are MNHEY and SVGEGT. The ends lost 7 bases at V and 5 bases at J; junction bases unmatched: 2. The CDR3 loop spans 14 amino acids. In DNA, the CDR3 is TGTGCCAGCACGGGGACTAGCGGGACCGGGGAGCTGTTTTTT. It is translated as CASTGTSGTGELFF.

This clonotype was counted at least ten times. The CDR3 nucleotides read TGCAGTGCTAGAGGTTCCCTCGGCAGACGTCACTTTTATAGCAATCAGCCCCAGCATTTT. It is translated as CSARGSLGRRHFYSNQPQHF. The chain links TRBV20-1 to TRBJ1-5, with D hard to call. V lost 1 base, J lost 0 bases, and 25 bases lay in between. The CDR3 is made up of 20 amino acids. CDR1 and CDR2 from the germline V gene are DFQATT and SNEGSKA (reference sequence).

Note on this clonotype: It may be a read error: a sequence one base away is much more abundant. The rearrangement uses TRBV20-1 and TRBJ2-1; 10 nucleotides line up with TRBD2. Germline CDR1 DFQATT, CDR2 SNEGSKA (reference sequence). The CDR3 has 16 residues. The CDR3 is CGASWLAGVSRNEQFF. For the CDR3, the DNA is TGCGGTGCTAGTTGGCTAGCGGGAGTCTCGAGGAATGAGCAGTTCTTC.

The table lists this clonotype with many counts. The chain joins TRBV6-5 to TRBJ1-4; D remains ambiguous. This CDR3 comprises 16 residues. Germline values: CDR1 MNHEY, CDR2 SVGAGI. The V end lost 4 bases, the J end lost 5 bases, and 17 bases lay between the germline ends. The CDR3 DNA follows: TGTGCCAGCAGTTCTCCCCCGGGCAGGAAGAATGAAAAACTGTTTTTT. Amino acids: CASSSPPGRKNEKLFF.

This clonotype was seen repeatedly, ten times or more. This CDR3 reads CSARAGPLYNEQFF. CDR3 coding DNA: TGCAGTGCTAGGGCGGGCCCACTATACAATGAGCAGTTCTTC. The chain combines TRBV20-1 with TRBJ2-1, with D possibly matching TRBD2 (5 bases). From germline, CDR1 is DFQATT and CDR2 SNEGSKA (reference sequence). The CDR3 has 14 residues. V was pared by 3 bases and J by 4 bases, with 13 bases between.

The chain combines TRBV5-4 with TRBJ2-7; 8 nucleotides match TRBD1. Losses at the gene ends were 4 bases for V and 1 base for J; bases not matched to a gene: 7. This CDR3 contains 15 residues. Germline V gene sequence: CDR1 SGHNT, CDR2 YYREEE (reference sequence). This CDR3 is CASSVGTGTSYEQYF. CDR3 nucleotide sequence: TGTGCCAGCAGCGTTGGGACAGGAACGTCCTACGAGCAGTACTTC.

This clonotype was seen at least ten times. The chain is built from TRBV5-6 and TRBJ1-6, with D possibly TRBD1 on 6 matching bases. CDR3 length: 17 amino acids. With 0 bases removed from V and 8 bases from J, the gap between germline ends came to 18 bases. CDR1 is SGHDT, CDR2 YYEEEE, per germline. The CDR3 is CASSLGSTGSWDSPLHF. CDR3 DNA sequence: TGTGCCAGCAGCTTGGGGTCAACAGGGTCGTGGGATTCACCCCTCCACTTT.

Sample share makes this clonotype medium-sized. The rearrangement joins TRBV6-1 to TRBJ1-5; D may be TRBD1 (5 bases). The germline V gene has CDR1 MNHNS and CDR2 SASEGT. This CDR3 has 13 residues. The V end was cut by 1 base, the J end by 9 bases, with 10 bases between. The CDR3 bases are TGTGCCAGCAGTGAAGATGGGGGAGGGCCCCAGCATTTT. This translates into CASSEDGGGPQHF.

This CDR3 is CASSLGVGLAGGLYEQYF. The CDR3 DNA reads as TGTGCCAGCAGCTTAGGGGTTGGACTAGCGGGGGGGCTCTACGAGCAGTACTTC. The chain couples TRBV7-8 to TRBJ2-7, with 15 positions matching TRBD2. J gave up 3 bases and V 1 base, and 7 bases lay outside the gene matches. Germline lookup yields CDR1 SGHVS and CDR2 FQNEAQ. The length of the CDR3 is 18 residues. The whole variable domain, remainder taken from reference TRBV7-8 and TRBJ2-7, is GAGVSQSPRYKVAKRGQDVALRCDPISGHVSLFWYQQALGQGPEFLTYFQNEAQLDKSGLPSDRFFAERPEGSVSTLKIQRTQQEDSAVYLCASSLGVGLAGGLYEQYFGPGTRLTVT.

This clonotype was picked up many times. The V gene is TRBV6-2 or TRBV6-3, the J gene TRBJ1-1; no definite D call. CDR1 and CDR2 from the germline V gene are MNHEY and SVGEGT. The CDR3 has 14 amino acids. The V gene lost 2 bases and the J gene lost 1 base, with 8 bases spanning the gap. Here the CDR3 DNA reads TGTGCCAGCAGTTACCCCAGTCGGAACACTGAAGCTTTCTTT. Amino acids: CASSYPSRNTEAFF.